The following is a TCR beta chain sequence with its context. The antigen remains unidentified. The CDR3 loop spans 16 amino acids. CDR1 is SGDLS and CDR2 is YYNGEE in the germline V gene. Trimming removed 5 bases from V and 4 bases from J, with 19 bases in between. This sample is drawn from a study of T cell responses to AZD1222 COVID-19 vaccine. Study-wide results and caveats: Close to half of spike-specific TCRs reportedly recognize unmutated variant regions. In a largely white British group with more females than males, clonal diversity was possibly underestimated.

Measured with immunoSEQ multiplex PCR; TCRdb has only the in-frame clones, and not every one. Here the sample spans around 130,000 clones, 80% to 95% being singletons. This sample comprised peripheral blood, obtained on day 0 of AZD1222 vaccination. This TCR derives from an adult in good health. This chain joins TRBV9 and TRBJ1-3, with D tentatively TRBD1 (6 bases). The CDR3 protein is CASSSGGHLSGNTIYF. As DNA, the CDR3 is TGTGCCAGCAGTTCTGGGGGACACCTCTCGGGAAACACCATATATTTT.